This T cell receptor beta chain was captured by sequencing in a study of blood T cell repertoires in COVID-19. About the research overall: From the United States, Italy and Spain came samples of acute and convalescent COVID-19. From T cells, B-cell-depleted T cells, or PBMCs came the material, which was cDNA or gDNA.

As handled by the study authors: Estimated nucleated cell counts came from reference gene primer amplification. The data were produced by immunoSEQ multiplex PCR, yet TCRdb's version contains in-frame clones alone and is incomplete. That table supplies the V and J calls and clone size; D and trimming were determined from the DNA. The sample contains around 99,000 clones, 79% of which appear only once. The CDR3 totals 17 residues. Trimming pared 4 bases from V and 0 bases from J, leaving 18 bases between. The germline CDR1 and CDR2 sequences are LGHNA and YNFKEQ. The chain links TRBV4-2 to TRBJ1-1, with D maybe TRBD1 (6 bases). The clonotype originates from a woman of 80 years or more with active or convalescent COVID-19. Source material: peripheral blood. The CDR3 reads CASSPQDRRPLNTEAFF. Here the CDR3 DNA reads TGTGCCAGCAGCCCGCAGGACAGAAGACCCCTGAACACTGAAGCTTTCTTT.